Presented here are 24 T cell receptor beta chains from one specimen sequenced in a study of blood T cell repertoires in COVID-19. Data came from immunoSEQ multiplex PCR; TCRdb stores just in-frame clones and leaves some out. The table lists 25,000 or so clones, over 75% of them singletons, with approximately 23% in the top ten. Sequenced material: peripheral blood. These TCRs come from a man aged 70 or older in a cohort sampled during active COVID-19.

The J gene is TRBJ1-4, the V gene TRBV28, with D possibly matching TRBD1 (6 bases). The CDR3 runs 14 residues. Germline assignment: CDR1 MDHEN and CDR2 SYDVKM. Trimming removed 5 bases from V and 6 bases from J, with 13 bases in between. The CDR3 is CASSLGTLDEKLFF. DNA for the CDR3: TGTGCCAGCAGTCTCGGGACATTAGATGAAAAACTGTTTTTT.

Turning to this clone: Other DNA sequences in the sample encode the same CDR3. This chain joins TRBV27 and TRBJ2-4, with TRBD2 identical over 7 bases. CDR1 is MNHEY and CDR2 is SMNVEV in the germline V gene (reference sequence). With V trimmed by 2 bases and J by 7 bases, 8 bases remained unmatched. The CDR3 has 15 amino acids. In nucleotides, the CDR3 is TGTGCCAGCAGTTTAGGCGGGAGTGGGTTGAACATTCAGTACTTC. Protein: CASSLGGSGLNIQYF.

This rearrangement joins TRBV5-3 to TRBJ1-5, with 9 nucleotides matching TRBD1. TRBV5-3 is labeled an ORF, and its function is uncertain. Germline trimming cut 2 bases from V and 6 bases from J; bases unmatched to any gene: 21. CDR3 size: 20 residues. The CDR3 nucleotides read TGTGCCAGAAGCTTTCCTTCTGGGCTTAGGGACAGGGCTTCAACTCAGCCCCAGCATTTT. Translation: CARSFPSGLRDRASTQPQHF.

The V gene is TRBV9, the J gene TRBJ2-7; 9 nucleotides align to TRBD2. Losses at the gene ends were 0 bases for V and 6 bases for J; bases not matched to a gene: 13. The CDR3 has 17 amino acids. Germline lookup yields CDR1 SGDLS and CDR2 YYNGEE. CDR3 DNA: TGTGCCAGCAGCGTAGGCCCCTCCGGGACTAGCCTCGGCGAGCAGTACTTC. This sequence encodes CASSVGPSGTSLGEQYF. The full variable domain, with the rest looked up from reference TRBV9 and TRBJ2-7, is DSGVTQTPKHLITATGQRVTLRCSPRSGDLSVYWYQQSLDQGLQFLIQYYNGEERAKGNILERFSAQQFPDLHSELNLSSLELGDSALYFCASSVGPSGTSLGEQYFGPGTRLTVT.

V and J are TRBV7-2 and TRBJ1-1, with no clear D. Trimming pared 5 bases from V and 4 bases from J, leaving 17 bases between. CDR1 is SGHTA, CDR2 FQGNSA, per germline. The length of the CDR3 is 15 residues. CDR3 DNA sequence: TGTGCCAGCAGCCTGATGGAACGGGTGGTCACTGAAGCTTTCTTT. This sequence encodes CASSLMERVVTEAFF.

This clone appeared once. The chain links TRBV27 to TRBJ2-1; 11 nucleotides line up with TRBD2. The germline V gene encodes CDR1 MNHEY and CDR2 SMNVEV (reference sequence). The V gene end was trimmed by 1 base and the J gene end by 7 bases; junction bases not matched to a gene: 6. This CDR3 region has 16 residues. This CDR3 is CASSLLASGRMNEQFF. The CDR3 nucleotides are TGTGCCAGCAGTTTATTGGCTAGCGGGAGGATGAATGAGCAGTTCTTC.

The V call is TRBV6-6, the J call TRBJ2-7, with TRBD1 identical over 9 bases. The germline CDR1 and CDR2 sequences are MNHNY and SVGAGI (reference sequence). The CDR3 covers 13 residues. V was pared by 6 bases and J by 6 bases, with 6 bases of the junction left unmatched. The CDR3 bases are TGTGCCAGCAGGTCAGGACAGGGGATCGAGCAGTACTTC. Its protein is CASRSGQGIEQYF.

The chain joins TRBV6-5 to TRBJ2-7, with TRBD2 identical over 8 bases. Per the germline V gene, CDR1 is MNHEY and CDR2 is SVGAGI. The CDR3 length is 13 residues. The J segment lost 7 bases and the V segment lost 7 bases, leaving 9 bases of the junction unmatched. In nucleotides, the CDR3 is TGTGCCAGCAACACAAGGGGACTAGAAGAGCAGTACTTC. The encoded protein is CASNTRGLEEQYF.

This chain connects TRBV28 to TRBJ1-2, with D maybe TRBD1 (6 bases). The V end lost 6 bases, the J end lost 8 bases, and 13 bases lay between the germline ends. The V gene's germline CDR1 is MDHEN and CDR2 SYDVKM. CDR3 length: 12 amino acids. The CDR3, as DNA: TGTGCCAGCAGAATTGACAGGTACGGCTACACCTTC. Its protein product is CASRIDRYGYTF.

The gene calls are TRBV7-8 and TRBJ2-2; 10 bases map to TRBD2. Germline CDR1 is SGHVS and CDR2 is FQNEAQ. V was clipped by 5 bases and J by 2 bases; unmatched bases: 5. This CDR3 region has 16 residues. The CDR3 loop reads CASSPRTSGNTGELFF. CDR3 sequence (DNA): TGTGCCAGCAGCCCTAGGACTAGCGGTAACACCGGGGAGCTGTTTTTT.

The CDR3: CASSPTATHQPQHF. The CDR3 region has the DNA TGTGCCAGCAGTCCAACCGCGACACATCAGCCCCAGCATTTT. This chain links TRBV6-2 or TRBV6-3 with TRBJ1-5; no clear D. CDR1 is MNHEY, CDR2 SVGEGT, per germline. The ends were cut back, 5 bases at V and 5 bases at J, with 13 bases in the middle. The length of the CDR3 is 14 residues.

This clone is a singleton in its sample. The chain is built from TRBV4-3 and TRBJ2-1; TRBD2 aligns across 7 bases. Germline loops: CDR1 LGHNA, CDR2 YSLEER. The CDR3 loop spans 13 amino acids. With 3 bases clipped from V and 8 bases from J, the junction kept 4 bases outside the gene matches. The CDR3 nucleotides read TGCGCCAGCAGCCACTCAACTAGCGATGAGCAGTTCTTC. Translating gives CASSHSTSDEQFF.

The chain uses TRBV18 and TRBJ1-1; the D gene is possibly TRBD1 (5 bases). V gave up 0 bases and J gave up 1 base, with 12 bases separating them. Germline V gives CDR1 KGHSH, CDR2 LQKENI. The CDR3 has 16 residues. CDR3 coding DNA: TGTGCCAGCTCACCACCGACAGCAGGGTCGAACACTGAAGCTTTCTTT. As protein: CASSPPTAGSNTEAFF.

The chain couples TRBV5-1 to TRBJ1-1; 7 bases map to TRBD1. This CDR3 comprises 14 residues. Trimming removed 1 base from V and 3 bases from J; junction bases left unmatched: 3. CDR1 is SGHRS and CDR2 is YFSETQ in the germline V gene. CDR3 amino acids: CASSLTGVDTEAFF. CDR3 nucleotides: TGCGCCAGCAGCTTGACAGGGGTCGACACTGAAGCTTTCTTT.

This chain uses TRBV3-1 (or the pseudogene TRBV3-2) with TRBJ2-3; 10 bases align to TRBD1. Germline CDR1 is LGHDT and CDR2 is YNNKEL (reference sequence). The CDR3 loop spans 15 amino acids. V lost 1 base and J lost 3; bases outside the gene matches: 1. CDR3 amino acids: CASSQGTGGTDTQYF. CDR3 nucleotides: TGTGCCAGCAGCCAAGGGACAGGGGGTACAGATACGCAGTATTTT.

This sequence joins TRBV5-1 and TRBJ2-7; the match to TRBD2 covers 13 bases. Germline values: CDR1 SGHRS, CDR2 YFSETQ. The CDR3 sequence is 15 residues long. J lost 7 bases, V lost 1 base, and 5 bases had no gene match. The CDR3 nucleotides read TGCGCCAGCAGCTTGACTAGCGGGAGGGCGGGGGAGCAGTACTTC. Its protein product is CASSLTSGRAGEQYF.

J is TRBJ2-2 and V is TRBV14; TRBD1 might be the D (6 bases). CDR1 SGHDN and CDR2 FVKESK come from the germline V gene. The CDR3 has 18 residues. V was clipped by 2 bases and J by 6 bases, with 22 bases between them. CDR3 in amino acids: CASSQLWSPQGRAGELFF. The CDR3 bases are TGTGCCAGCAGCCAATTGTGGAGTCCGCAGGGGCGTGCCGGGGAGCTGTTTTTT.

The V and J genes are TRBV6-5 and TRBJ2-7; no clear D gene. Germline CDR1 is MNHEY and CDR2 is SVGAGI. The CDR3 consists of 14 residues. The V end was cut by 0 bases, the J end by 2 bases, with 8 bases between. CDR3 sequence reads: CASSYSIRPYEQYF. The DNA of the CDR3 is TGTGCCAGCAGTTACTCGATCAGGCCCTACGAGCAGTACTTC.

CDR3 amino acids: CASRKGVRETQYF. For the CDR3, the DNA is TGTGCCAGCAGGAAGGGGGTCAGAGAGACCCAGTACTTC. This chain uses TRBV7-9 with TRBJ2-5, with D maybe TRBD1 (6 bases). This CDR3 comprises 13 residues. Per the germline V gene, CDR1 is SEHNR and CDR2 is FQNEAQ (reference sequence). Trimming pared 6 bases from V and 4 bases from J, leaving 12 bases between.

This rearrangement joins TRBV19 to TRBJ1-1, with 7 nucleotides matching TRBD1. CDR1 LNHDA and CDR2 SQIVND come from the germline V gene (reference sequence). CDR3 size: 14 residues. Trimming took 4 bases from V and 1 from J; bases not matched to a gene: 3. The CDR3 nucleotides are TGTGCCAGTAGTACAGGGGGTTGGAACACTGAAGCTTTCTTT. Amino acids: CASSTGGWNTEAFF. The full variable domain, rest sourced from reference TRBV19 and TRBJ1-1, is DGGITQSPKYLFRKEGQNVTLSCEQNLNHDAMYWYRQDPGQGLRLIYYSQIVNDFQKGDIAEGYSVSREKKESFPLTVTSAQKNPTAFYLCASSTGGWNTEAFFGQGTRLTVV.

This chain links TRBV5-1 with TRBJ2-3; weak D call: TRBD2 (6 bases). The CDR3 consists of 14 residues. The germline V gene encodes CDR1 SGHRS and CDR2 YFSETQ. Trimming removed 3 bases from V and 4 bases from J, with 12 bases in between. CDR3 nucleotides: TGCGCCAGCAGCTCGGGAGTGGTCTCAGATACGCAGTATTTT. Translation: CASSSGVVSDTQYF.

Notes on this clone: The sample has other DNA sequences that encode this CDR3 too. The J gene is TRBJ2-2, the V gene TRBV4-2; D gene uncertain. V shed 2 bases and J shed 6 bases, with 7 bases lying between them. The CDR3 extends over 13 amino acids. The V gene's germline CDR1 is LGHNA and CDR2 YNFKEQ. The CDR3 bases are TGTGCCAGCAGCCAAACTGGAGCCGGGGAGCTGTTTTTT. Translating gives CASSQTGAGELFF.

The rearrangement links TRBV15 to TRBJ1-2; 9 positions agree with TRBD1. Looked up from germline, CDR1 is LNHNV and CDR2 is YYDKDF (reference sequence). J gave up 8 bases and V 5 bases, and 12 bases lay outside the gene matches. This CDR3 has 15 residues. The CDR3 is CATSSHATGGYGYTF. The CDR3 coding sequence is TGTGCCACCAGCTCCCACGCGACAGGGGGATACGGCTACACCTTC.

This clone was counted between two and nine times. The chain has TRBV3-1 (or the pseudogene TRBV3-2) and TRBJ2-7; D is possibly TRBD1 (6 bases). This CDR3 region has 16 residues. The germline gives CDR1 LGHDT, CDR2 YNNKEL (reference sequence). V was pared by 4 bases and J by 6 bases, with 22 bases between. The DNA of the CDR3 is TGTGCCAGCAGCCGCGGCACCGGGACACTTTCCAGCGAGCAGTACTTC. This encodes CASSRGTGTLSSEQYF.